Below are 29 T cell receptor beta chains sequenced from a single sample in a study of blood T cell repertoires in COVID-19. The method was immunoSEQ multiplex PCR; TCRdb's version includes in-frame clones alone and lacks a portion of them. The profile shows about 220,000 clones, about 88% of them singletons. Material: peripheral blood. Receptors were obtained from a man aged 35 to 55 with active or convalescent COVID-19.

The genes are TRBV18 and TRBJ1-3; D is ambiguous. V lost 1 base and J 4 bases, leaving 14 bases between the germline ends. The CDR3 consists of 16 residues. Germline assignment: CDR1 KGHSH and CDR2 LQKENI. The CDR3 DNA follows: TGTGCCAGCTCACCACTCGGCGGCGCAGCAGGAAACACCATATATTTT. It specifies CASSPLGGAAGNTIYF.

The V gene is TRBV7-3, the J gene TRBJ2-1; 7 positions agree with TRBD2. V was clipped by 3 bases and J by 2 bases; unmatched bases: 7. Per germline, CDR1 SGHTA and CDR2 FQGTGA. The CDR3 extends over 16 amino acids. In DNA form, the CDR3 reads TGTGCCAGCAGCTTGGGACCTAGCGGCACCTACAATGAGCAGTTCTTC. Translated, it gives CASSLGPSGTYNEQFF.

The chain links TRBV27 to TRBJ1-3; D gene unclear. The CDR3 consists of 16 residues. V was pared by 6 bases and J by 0 bases, with 15 bases between. Germline CDR1 and CDR2: MNHEY and SMNVEV (reference sequence). The CDR3 loop is CASRDLTLSSGNTIYF. DNA for the CDR3: TGTGCCAGCAGAGACCTGACACTCAGCTCTGGAAACACCATATATTTT.

The CDR3 sequence is CASSLAGRLRANVLTF. The CDR3 bases are TGTGCCAGCAGCTTAGCGGGTAGACTCCGGGCCAACGTCCTGACTTTC. The rearrangement uses TRBV11-1 and TRBJ2-6; D uncertain. Germline V gene lookup returns CDR1 SGHAT and CDR2 FQDESV (reference sequence). The CDR3 length is 16 residues. V lost 0 bases and J lost 5, with 11 bases in between.

The J gene is TRBJ2-2, the V gene TRBV5-1; possibly TRBD1 for D (6 bases). The CDR3 runs to 14 residues. V was pared by 4 bases and J by 7 bases, with 14 bases between. Per the germline V gene, CDR1 is SGHRS and CDR2 is YFSETQ. CDR3 coding DNA: TGCGCCAGCAGCCTCAGGGGTTGGGACGGGGAGCTGTTTTTT. Amino acid sequence: CASSLRGWDGELFF.

This clone was observed a handful of times. The chain recombines TRBV9 with TRBJ2-7; 7 bases line up with TRBD1. V trimming: 1 base; J trimming: 8 bases; junction bases outside the gene matches: 6. The CDR3 consists of 13 residues. Germline V CDR1 and CDR2: SGDLS, YYNGEE. The CDR3 nucleotides are TGTGCCAGCAGCGTAACGACAGGGTCAAAGCAGTACTTC. It translates to CASSVTTGSKQYF.

Regarding this clone: The same CDR3 arises from other DNA sequences in this sample as well. The V and J genes are TRBV7-9 and TRBJ2-2; D is undetermined. The germline CDR1 and CDR2 sequences are SEHNR and FQNEAQ (reference sequence). Trimming stripped 1 base from V and 0 bases from J, with 6 bases between. The CDR3 spans 15 residues. The CDR3 is CASSLGLANTGELFF. The CDR3, as DNA: TGTGCCAGCAGCTTAGGGCTGGCGAACACCGGGGAGCTGTTTTTT.

The chain couples TRBV2 to TRBJ1-1; tentatively, D is TRBD1 (5 bases). Trimming shortened V by 8 bases and J by 8 bases, and 15 bases separated the two germline ends. The germline V gene has CDR1 SNHLY and CDR2 FYNNEI. This CDR3 is 12 amino acids long. CDR3 amino acids: CASSLWGREAFF. CDR3 DNA sequence: TGTGCCAGCTCGCTTTGGGGCAGAGAAGCTTTCTTT. Supplemented by reference TRBV2 and TRBJ1-1, the full variable domain reads EPEVTQTPSHQVTQMGQEVILRCVPISNHLYFYWYRQILGQKVEFLVSFYNNEISEKSEIFDDQFSVERPDGSNFTLKIRSTKLEDSAMYFCASSLWGREAFFGQGTRLTVV.

This clone was counted once. The CDR3 sequence: CAWNRGAEAFF. The CDR3 coding sequence is TGTGCCTGGAACCGTGGGGCGGAAGCTTTCTTT. The chain links TRBV30 to TRBJ1-1; tentatively, D is TRBD1 (5 bases). The ends were cut back, 4 bases at V and 8 bases at J, with 11 bases in the middle. CDR3 length: 11 amino acids. The V gene's germline CDR1 is GTSNPN and CDR2 SVGIG (reference sequence).

The rearrangement joins TRBV5-1 to TRBJ2-5, with 10 nucleotides matching TRBD1. Germline lookup yields CDR1 SGHRS and CDR2 YFSETQ. Unmatched junction bases numbered 6, after V lost 2 bases and J lost 2 bases. The CDR3 length is 16 residues. CDR3 sequence: CASSFGGQGGQETQYF. As DNA, the CDR3 is TGCGCCAGCAGCTTTGGCGGACAGGGGGGACAAGAGACCCAGTACTTC.

This clone was recorded a few times. This sequence joins TRBV6-5 and TRBJ1-1, with a tentative D call TRBD1 (6 bases). This CDR3 contains 13 residues. Germline-derived CDR1 and CDR2 are MNHEY and SVGAGI. Between the trimmed V and J ends, which lost 7 bases and 2 bases, there was a span of 11 bases. Here the CDR3 reads CASITTGNTEAFF. DNA for the CDR3: TGTGCCAGCATTACGACAGGCAACACTGAAGCTTTCTTT.

The chain joins TRBV19 to TRBJ2-3; TRBD2 might be the D (6 bases). The CDR3 extends over 16 amino acids. Trimming shortened V by 3 bases and J by 5 bases, and 18 bases separated the two germline ends. Looked up from germline, CDR1 is LNHDA and CDR2 is SQIVND (reference sequence). Here the CDR3 DNA reads TGTGCCAGTAGTATTGGGAGGCCCCCGGCGGGAGATACGCAGTATTTT. Its protein product is CASSIGRPPAGDTQYF.

The V and J genes are TRBV14 and TRBJ2-5; possibly TRBD1 for D (7 bases). The CDR3 covers 14 residues. Between the trimmed V and J ends, which lost 1 base and 7 bases, there was a span of 13 bases. Per the germline V gene, CDR1 is SGHDN and CDR2 is FVKESK. The CDR3 DNA is TGTGCCAGCAGCCAAGTCGGAGGGGGCTGGACCCAGTACTTC. As protein: CASSQVGGGWTQYF.

The J gene is TRBJ1-1, the V gene TRBV7-9; D not resolved. V was pared by 5 bases and J by 4 bases, with 5 bases between. This CDR3 is 11 amino acids long. Germline V gene data show CDR1 as SEHNR and CDR2 as FQNEAQ (reference sequence). CDR3 DNA sequence: TGTGCCAGCAGCCCCCGCACTGAAGCTTTCTTT. Its translation is CASSPRTEAFF.

This chain uses TRBV30 with TRBJ1-1; 10 nucleotides align to TRBD1. The trim removed 8 bases at V and 6 bases at J, leaving 9 bases unmatched. This CDR3 is 13 amino acids long. Germline lookup yields CDR1 GTSNPN and CDR2 SVGIG (reference sequence). For the CDR3, the DNA is TGTGCCCAGAGACAGGGGGCGGGCGCTGAAGCTTTCTTT. It yields the protein CAQRQGAGAEAFF.

This sequence joins TRBV14 and TRBJ2-2, with a tentative D call TRBD2 (6 bases). The V end was cut by 8 bases, the J end by 0 bases, with 13 bases between. This CDR3 spans 15 amino acids. The germline V gene encodes CDR1 SGHDN and CDR2 FVKESK. The chain's CDR3 is CASRGSSANTGELFF. The CDR3 coding sequence is TGTGCCAGCCGGGGGTCGAGCGCGAACACCGGGGAGCTGTTTTTT.

The genes are TRBV6-5 and TRBJ1-2; 8 positions match TRBD1. Germline trimming cut 0 bases from V and 7 bases from J; bases unmatched to any gene: 10. The length of the CDR3 is 16 residues. Germline V gene data show CDR1 as MNHEY and CDR2 as SVGAGI. The CDR3 nucleotides are TGTGCCAGCAGTTACTCGTCAGGGGGCCGGACGAGTGGCTACACCTTC. Its protein is CASSYSSGGRTSGYTF.

V is TRBV2 and J is TRBJ1-5; 7 bases line up with TRBD1. The CDR3 has 15 residues. The J segment lost 4 bases and the V segment lost 5 bases, leaving 8 bases of the junction unmatched. Germline CDR1 is SNHLY and CDR2 is FYNNEI. The CDR3 DNA reads TGTGCCAGCAGTCACCCGGGACAGCAAAATCAGCCCCAGCATTTT. Translating gives CASSHPGQQNQPQHF.

This clone is a singleton in its sample. This chain links TRBV3-1 (or the pseudogene TRBV3-2) with TRBJ1-2, with D tentatively TRBD1 (6 bases). Germline-derived CDR1 and CDR2 are LGHDT and YNNKEL (reference sequence). The V and J ends lost 4 bases and 7 bases respectively, with 13 bases between them. The CDR3 runs to 13 residues. CDR3 loop: CASSLKDSSGYTF. CDR3 nucleotide sequence: TGTGCCAGCAGCCTAAAGGACAGCTCTGGCTACACCTTC.

The chain combines TRBV19 with TRBJ1-3, with D maybe TRBD1 (5 bases). There are 12 residues in the CDR3. CDR1 and CDR2 (germline): LNHDA, SQIVND (reference sequence). V dropped 8 bases and J dropped 4 bases, with 9 bases sitting between them. In DNA, the CDR3 is TGTGCCAGTTTCAACAGGGGAAACACCATATATTTT. This gives the protein CASFNRGNTIYF.

The rearrangement joins TRBV7-9 to TRBJ2-7, with D perhaps matching TRBD2 (5 bases). Between the trimmed V and J ends, which lost 3 bases and 2 bases, there was a span of 11 bases. The CDR3 is made up of 14 amino acids. Germline V gives CDR1 SEHNR, CDR2 FQNEAQ (reference sequence). The CDR3 sequence is CASSLGANTYEQYF. CDR3 sequence (DNA): TGTGCCAGCAGCTTGGGAGCAAATACCTACGAGCAGTACTTC.

In its sample, this clone was seen a few times. CDR3 amino acids: CASSDSLAGDYNEQFF. The CDR3 DNA sequence: TGTGCCAGCAGTGACTCACTAGCGGGAGACTACAATGAGCAGTTCTTC. The chain combines TRBV6-4 with TRBJ2-1, with 11 positions matching TRBD2. Germline values: CDR1 MRHNA, CDR2 SNTAGT. This CDR3 contains 16 residues. V trimming: 0 bases; J trimming: 3 bases; junction bases outside the gene matches: 1.

The chain uses TRBV19 and TRBJ2-1, with TRBD1 matching over 9 bases. This CDR3 region has 15 residues. Unmatched junction bases numbered 5, after V lost 6 bases and J lost 2 bases. Germline CDR1 is LNHDA and CDR2 is SQIVND (reference sequence). This CDR3 reads CASRFDRGAYNEQFF. As DNA, the CDR3 is TGTGCCAGTAGATTTGACAGGGGGGCCTACAATGAGCAGTTCTTC. Using reference TRBV19 and TRBJ2-1 for the parts outside the CDR3, the full variable domain is DGGITQSPKYLFRKEGQNVTLSCEQNLNHDAMYWYRQDPGQGLRLIYYSQIVNDFQKGDIAEGYSVSREKKESFPLTVTSAQKNPTAFYLCASRFDRGAYNEQFFGPGTRLTVL.

CDR3: CASSSGSGPFDYGYTF. In DNA, the CDR3 is TGTGCCAGTAGTTCCGGGTCAGGGCCCTTCGACTATGGCTACACCTTC. The rearrangement links TRBV19 to TRBJ1-2; D possibly corresponds to TRBD1 (5 bases). The CDR3 length is 16 residues. Germline V gives CDR1 LNHDA, CDR2 SQIVND (reference sequence). The V gene lost 5 bases and the J gene lost 3 bases, with 19 bases spanning the gap.

This rearrangement joins TRBV5-1 to TRBJ2-5; TRBD2 matches at 7 bases. V shed 4 bases, J shed 5 bases, and the junction held 17 bases outside the gene matches. Germline V CDR1 and CDR2: SGHRS, YFSETQ. CDR3 length equals 17 residues. The CDR3 bases are TGCGCCAGCAGCCACCGACCTGGGACTGGGGGAGGGGAGACCCAGTACTTC. It yields the protein CASSHRPGTGGGETQYF.

The V call is TRBV6-6, the J call TRBJ2-7, with D maybe TRBD1 (6 bases). Germline assignment: CDR1 MNHNY and CDR2 SVGAGI (reference sequence). Trimming cost V 4 bases and J 7 bases, with 20 bases left between them. The CDR3 length is 15 residues. The CDR3 nucleotides are TGTGCCAGCAGTTCCCCAGGGGCCGGATTTTGGGAGCAGTACTTC. Its protein is CASSSPGAGFWEQYF.

The chain links TRBV5-4 to TRBJ1-6, with D hard to call. Germline V gene lookup returns CDR1 SGHNT and CDR2 YYREEE (reference sequence). The ends were cut back, 2 bases at V and 3 bases at J, with 24 bases in the middle. CDR3 length equals 20 residues. The CDR3 DNA is TGTGCCAGCAGCTTATCAGGATCCGGGTCTCCAGAGGGCTATAATTCACCCCTCCACTTT. Translation: CASSLSGSGSPEGYNSPLHF.

The V and J genes are TRBV7-3 and TRBJ2-1; 11 positions agree with TRBD2. From germline, CDR1 is SGHTA and CDR2 FQGTGA. This CDR3 has 16 amino acids. V lost 3 bases, J lost 4 bases, and 5 bases stayed unmatched. The CDR3 DNA reads as TGTGCCAGCAGCTTTACCGGGACTAGCGGTTACAATGAGCAGTTCTTC. Encoded protein: CASSFTGTSGYNEQFF.

V gene TRBV11-2 combines with J gene TRBJ2-3, with TRBD2 matching 16 bases. This CDR3 is built from 15 residues. Per germline, CDR1 SGHAT and CDR2 FQNNGV. V shed 5 bases, J shed 8 bases, and the junction held 4 bases outside the gene matches. This CDR3 reads CASSGTSGGAVTQYF. CDR3 nucleotide sequence: TGTGCCAGCAGCGGGACTAGCGGGGGGGCCGTTACGCAGTATTTT. Variable domain in full (rest from reference TRBV11-2 and TRBJ2-3): EAGVAQSPRYKIIEKRQSVAFWCNPISGHATLYWYQQILGQGPKLLIQFQNNGVVDDSQLPKDRFSAERLKGVDSTLKIQPAKLEDSAVYLCASSGTSGGAVTQYFGPGTRLTVL.